This passage covers 3 T cell receptor beta chains from one sample sequenced in a study of T cell responses to AZD1222 COVID-19 vaccine. Generated by immunoSEQ multiplex PCR, the TCRdb table keeps only in-frame clones and is missing some. Among over 140,000 clones listed, 92% were seen once. The sample was peripheral blood, taken 28 days after the second AZD1222 dose. The receptors here all came from an adult who received the AZD1222 COVID-19 vaccine.

V is TRBV10-3 and J is TRBJ1-2; the D gene is possibly TRBD1 (5 bases). Germline CDR1 is ENHRY and CDR2 is SYGVKD. The CDR3 covers 15 residues. The V gene lost 3 bases and the J gene lost 1 base, with 12 bases spanning the gap. The CDR3 loop reads CAISEGRVDNYGYTF. As DNA, the CDR3 is TGTGCCATCAGTGAAGGCAGGGTCGATAACTATGGCTACACCTTC.

The chain carries TRBV7-8 and TRBJ1-2; 7 bases match TRBD1. The junction had 13 bases not matched to a gene; V was cut back by 0 bases and J by 6 bases. The germline V gene encodes CDR1 SGHVS and CDR2 FQNEAQ. The CDR3 is 17 amino acids. The CDR3 coding sequence is TGTGCCAGCAGCTTAGCTGGGGCAGGGGGGCTCGGTGATGGCTACACCTTC. Its translation is CASSLAGAGGLGDGYTF. Together with reference TRBV7-8 and TRBJ1-2, the CDR3 gives the full variable domain: GAGVSQSPRYKVAKRGQDVALRCDPISGHVSLFWYQQALGQGPEFLTYFQNEAQLDKSGLPSDRFFAERPEGSVSTLKIQRTQQEDSAVYLCASSLAGAGGLGDGYTFGSGTRLTVV.

The chain joins TRBV6-1 to TRBJ1-1; D call uncertain. CDR1 MNHNS and CDR2 SASEGT come from the germline V gene. The length of the CDR3 is 15 residues. V lost 3 bases to trimming and J lost 0 bases, with 11 bases between them. The CDR3 DNA follows: TGTGCCAGCAGTGAGCTAGGTCGGTTGAACACTGAAGCTTTCTTT. Protein sequence: CASSELGRLNTEAFF.